This TCR beta chain was sequenced in a study of shared clonotypes between healthy human individuals. CDR3 length: 14 residues. Trimming shortened V by 1 base and J by 3 bases, and 11 bases separated the two germline ends. Germline assignment: CDR1 SGHRS and CDR2 YFSETQ. Generated by immunoSEQ multiplex PCR, the TCRdb table keeps only in-frame clones and is missing some. The table lists under 1,100,000 clones, 75% of them singletons, with over 1.3% in the top ten. The specimen was memory CD4+ T cells sorted from blood. Specified subset: CD45RA-negative fraction. The chain employs TRBV5-1 and TRBJ2-7; perhaps TRBD1 as D (6 bases). The sequence derives from a man aged 18 to 35 in good health. This chain's CDR3 is CASSLSGDGYEQYF. DNA of the CDR3: TGCGCCAGCAGCTTGTCAGGGGACGGCTACGAGCAGTACTTC.